A few counts support the clone carrying this T cell receptor beta chain. Its specificity is unknown. CDR3 length: 14 residues. V lost 0 bases and J lost 6, with 9 bases in between. In germline, CDR1 is SEHNR, CDR2 FQNEAQ (reference sequence). The data belong to a study of vaccination and CD4 T cells after COVID-19. Stated treatment: approximately nine-day PBMC culture with coronavirus spike peptide pools or control peptides (ViraFEST assay). Sequenced with the Oncomine TCR Beta short-read assay was DNA taken from cultured CD4+ T cells. TCRdb re-called the PCR reads with MiXCR, one entry per CDR3 protein. The data hold under 15,000 distinct CDR3 sequences, with 51% observed a single time.

The sequenced material came from CD4+ T cells from blood, cultured in vitro. This TCR came from a human donor who had recovered from COVID-19. The rearrangement joins TRBV7-9 to TRBJ1-5; D possibly corresponds to TRBD1 (6 bases). The CDR3 spells CASSLAGAGQPQHF. CDR3 coding DNA: TGTGCCAGCAGCTTAGCGGGGGCCGGTCAGCCCCAGCATTTT.